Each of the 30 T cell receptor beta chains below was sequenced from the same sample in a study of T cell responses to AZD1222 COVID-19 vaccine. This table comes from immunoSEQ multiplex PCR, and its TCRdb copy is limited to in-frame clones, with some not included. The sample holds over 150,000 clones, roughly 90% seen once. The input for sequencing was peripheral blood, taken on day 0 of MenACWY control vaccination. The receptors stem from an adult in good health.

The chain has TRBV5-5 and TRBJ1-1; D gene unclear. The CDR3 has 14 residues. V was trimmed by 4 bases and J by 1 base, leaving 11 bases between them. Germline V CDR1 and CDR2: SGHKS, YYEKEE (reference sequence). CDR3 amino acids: CASSLRTPNTEAFF. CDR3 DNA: TGTGCCAGCAGCCTCCGGACTCCGAACACTGAAGCTTTCTTT.

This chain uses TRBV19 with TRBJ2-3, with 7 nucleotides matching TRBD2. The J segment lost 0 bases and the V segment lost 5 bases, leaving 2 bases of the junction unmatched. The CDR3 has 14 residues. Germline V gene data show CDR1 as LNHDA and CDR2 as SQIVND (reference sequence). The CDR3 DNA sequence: TGTGCCAGTAGTCTAGCGGCTAGCACAGATACGCAGTATTTT. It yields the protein CASSLAASTDTQYF. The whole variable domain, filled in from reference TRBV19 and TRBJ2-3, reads DGGITQSPKYLFRKEGQNVTLSCEQNLNHDAMYWYRQDPGQGLRLIYYSQIVNDFQKGDIAEGYSVSREKKESFPLTVTSAQKNPTAFYLCASSLAASTDTQYFGPGTRLTVL.

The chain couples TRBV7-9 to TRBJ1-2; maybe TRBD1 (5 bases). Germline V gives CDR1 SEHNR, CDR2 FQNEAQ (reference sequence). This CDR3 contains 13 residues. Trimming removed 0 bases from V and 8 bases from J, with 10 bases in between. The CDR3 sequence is CASSLASGYGYTF. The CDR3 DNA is TGTGCCAGCAGCTTAGCGTCAGGGTACGGCTACACCTTC.

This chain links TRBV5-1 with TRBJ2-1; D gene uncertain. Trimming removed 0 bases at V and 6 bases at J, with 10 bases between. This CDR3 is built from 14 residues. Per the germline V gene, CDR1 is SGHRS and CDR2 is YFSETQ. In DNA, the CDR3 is TGCGCCAGCAGCTTGGGGGATTTCGGCAATGAGCAGTTCTTC. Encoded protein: CASSLGDFGNEQFF.

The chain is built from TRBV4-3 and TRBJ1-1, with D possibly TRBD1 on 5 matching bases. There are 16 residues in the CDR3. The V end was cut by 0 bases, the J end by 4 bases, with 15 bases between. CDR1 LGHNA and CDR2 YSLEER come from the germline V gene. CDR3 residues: CASSQDQGRLGTEAFF. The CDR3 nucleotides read TGCGCCAGCAGCCAAGATCAGGGACGTTTGGGCACTGAAGCTTTCTTT.

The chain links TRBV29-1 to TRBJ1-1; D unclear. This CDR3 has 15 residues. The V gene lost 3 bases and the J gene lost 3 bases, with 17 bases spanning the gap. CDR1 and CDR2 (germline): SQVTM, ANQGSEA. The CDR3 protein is CSVEIPFGTYTEAFF. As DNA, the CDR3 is TGCAGCGTTGAGATTCCCTTCGGCACCTACACTGAAGCTTTCTTT.

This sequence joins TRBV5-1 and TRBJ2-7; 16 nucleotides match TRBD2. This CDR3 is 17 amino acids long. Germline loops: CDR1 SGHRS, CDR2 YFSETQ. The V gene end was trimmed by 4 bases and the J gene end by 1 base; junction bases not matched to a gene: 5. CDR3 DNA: TGCGCCAGCAGCCCAGGGACTAGCGGGAGGGGATCCTACGAGCAGTACTTC. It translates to CASSPGTSGRGSYEQYF.

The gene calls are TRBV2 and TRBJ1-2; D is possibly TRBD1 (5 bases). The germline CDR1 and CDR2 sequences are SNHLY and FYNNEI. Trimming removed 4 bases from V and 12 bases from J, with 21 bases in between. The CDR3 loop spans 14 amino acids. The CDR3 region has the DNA TGTGCCAGCAGTGGGGGAGACAGCACAAGCGGCCACACCTTC. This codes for CASSGGDSTSGHTF.

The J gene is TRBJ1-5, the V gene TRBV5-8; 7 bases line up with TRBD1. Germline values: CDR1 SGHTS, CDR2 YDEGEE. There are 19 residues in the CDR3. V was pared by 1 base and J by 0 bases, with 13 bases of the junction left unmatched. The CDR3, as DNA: TGTGCCAGCAGCTTGATCACAGGGGCCCTATCGTATAGCAATCAGCCCCAGCATTTT. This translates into CASSLITGALSYSNQPQHF.

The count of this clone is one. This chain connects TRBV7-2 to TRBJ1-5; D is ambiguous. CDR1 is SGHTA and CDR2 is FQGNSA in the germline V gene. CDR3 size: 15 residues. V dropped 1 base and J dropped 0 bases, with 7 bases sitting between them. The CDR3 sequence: CASSLGENSNQPQHF. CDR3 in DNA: TGTGCCAGCAGCTTAGGGGAGAATAGCAATCAGCCCCAGCATTTT. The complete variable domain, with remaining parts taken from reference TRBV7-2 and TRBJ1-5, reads GAGVSQSPSNKVTEKGKDVELRCDPISGHTALYWYRQSLGQGLEFLIYFQGNSAPDKSGLPSDRFSAERTGGSVSTLTIQRTQQEDSAVYLCASSLGENSNQPQHFGDGTRLSIL.

CDR3 sequence reads: CAIRGPIYGYTF. CDR3 nucleotides: TGTGCCATCAGGGGACCGATCTATGGCTACACCTTC. The chain uses TRBV19 and TRBJ1-2; D may be TRBD1 (6 bases). V dropped 10 bases and J dropped 4 bases, with 13 bases sitting between them. The germline gives CDR1 LNHDA, CDR2 SQIVND (reference sequence). CDR3 length: 12 residues.

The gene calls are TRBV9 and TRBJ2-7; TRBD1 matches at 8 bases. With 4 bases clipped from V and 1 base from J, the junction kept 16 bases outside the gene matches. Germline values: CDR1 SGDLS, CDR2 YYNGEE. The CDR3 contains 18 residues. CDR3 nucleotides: TGTGCCAGCAGCCCCCGAAGGCCCTTGACAGGGGAATCCTACGAGCAGTACTTC. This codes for CASSPRRPLTGESYEQYF. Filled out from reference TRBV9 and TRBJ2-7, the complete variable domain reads DSGVTQTPKHLITATGQRVTLRCSPRSGDLSVYWYQQSLDQGLQFLIQYYNGEERAKGNILERFSAQQFPDLHSELNLSSLELGDSALYFCASSPRRPLTGESYEQYFGPGTRLTVT.

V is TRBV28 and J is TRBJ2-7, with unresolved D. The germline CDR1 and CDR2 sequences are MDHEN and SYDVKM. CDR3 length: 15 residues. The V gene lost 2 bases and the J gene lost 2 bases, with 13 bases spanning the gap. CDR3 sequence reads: CASSLGTGLAYEQYF. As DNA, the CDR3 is TGTGCCAGCAGTTTAGGTACCGGGCTAGCCTACGAGCAGTACTTC.

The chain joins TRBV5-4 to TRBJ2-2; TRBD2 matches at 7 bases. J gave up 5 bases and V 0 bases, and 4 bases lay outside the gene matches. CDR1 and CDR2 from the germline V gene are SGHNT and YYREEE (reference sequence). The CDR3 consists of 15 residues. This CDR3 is CASSLGGGSTGELFF. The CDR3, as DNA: TGTGCCAGCAGCTTGGGCGGGGGTTCTACCGGGGAGCTGTTTTTT.

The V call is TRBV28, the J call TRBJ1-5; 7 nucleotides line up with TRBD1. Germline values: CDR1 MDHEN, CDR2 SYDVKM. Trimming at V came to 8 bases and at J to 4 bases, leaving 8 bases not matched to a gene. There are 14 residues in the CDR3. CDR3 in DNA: TGTGCCAGCCGCAGGCGACAGGGAAATCAGCCCCAGCATTTT. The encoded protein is CASRRRQGNQPQHF.

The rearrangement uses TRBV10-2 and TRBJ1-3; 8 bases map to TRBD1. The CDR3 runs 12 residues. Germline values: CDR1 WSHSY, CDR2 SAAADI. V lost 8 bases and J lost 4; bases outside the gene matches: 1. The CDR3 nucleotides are TGCGCCAGCCGGACAGGGGGAAACACCATATATTTT. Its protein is CASRTGGNTIYF.

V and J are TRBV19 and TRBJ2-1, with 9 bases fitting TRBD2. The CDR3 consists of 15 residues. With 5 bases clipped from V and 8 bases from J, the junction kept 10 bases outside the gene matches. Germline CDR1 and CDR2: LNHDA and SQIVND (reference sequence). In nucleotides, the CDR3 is TGTGCCAGTAGTGTCTTTAGCGGGAGAGTCGATGAGCAGTTCTTC. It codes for CASSVFSGRVDEQFF.

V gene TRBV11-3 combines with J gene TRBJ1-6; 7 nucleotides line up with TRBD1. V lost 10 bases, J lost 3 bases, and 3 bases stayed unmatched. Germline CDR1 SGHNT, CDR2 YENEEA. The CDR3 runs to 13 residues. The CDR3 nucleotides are TGTGCCACCTCAGGGGGCTATAATTCACCCCTCCACTTT. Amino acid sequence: CATSGGYNSPLHF.

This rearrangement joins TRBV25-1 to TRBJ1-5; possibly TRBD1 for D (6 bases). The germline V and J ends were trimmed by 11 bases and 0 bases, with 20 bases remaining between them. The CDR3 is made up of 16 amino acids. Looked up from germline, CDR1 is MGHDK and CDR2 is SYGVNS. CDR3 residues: CAPPGALVYSNQPQHF. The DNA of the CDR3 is TGTGCCCCCCCGGGGGCCCTTGTCTATAGCAATCAGCCCCAGCATTTT.

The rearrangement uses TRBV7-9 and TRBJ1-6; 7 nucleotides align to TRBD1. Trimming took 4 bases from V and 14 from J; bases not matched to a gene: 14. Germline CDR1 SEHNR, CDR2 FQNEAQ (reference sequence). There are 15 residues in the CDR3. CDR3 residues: CASSSTTGRPLTLHF. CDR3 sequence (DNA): TGTGCCAGCAGCTCCACGACAGGGAGGCCTCTAACCCTCCACTTT.

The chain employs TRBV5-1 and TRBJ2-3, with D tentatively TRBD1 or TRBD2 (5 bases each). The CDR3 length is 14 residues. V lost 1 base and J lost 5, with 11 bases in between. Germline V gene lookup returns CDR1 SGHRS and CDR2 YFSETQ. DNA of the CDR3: TGCGCCAGCAGCTTGTCGGGGCGTGAAGATACGCAGTATTTT. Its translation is CASSLSGREDTQYF.

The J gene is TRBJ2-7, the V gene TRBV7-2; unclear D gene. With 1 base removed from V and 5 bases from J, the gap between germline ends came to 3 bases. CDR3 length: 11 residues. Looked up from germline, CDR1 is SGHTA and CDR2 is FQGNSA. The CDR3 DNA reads TGTGCCAGCAGCTTAGGGAACGAGCAGTACGTC. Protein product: CASSLGNEQYV.

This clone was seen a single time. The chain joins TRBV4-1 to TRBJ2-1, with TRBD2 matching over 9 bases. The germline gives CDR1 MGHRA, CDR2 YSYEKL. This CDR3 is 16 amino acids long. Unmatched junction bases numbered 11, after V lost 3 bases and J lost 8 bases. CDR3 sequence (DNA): TGCGCCAGCAGCCACCGTATTGGCGGGGGGGCCGATGAGCAGTTCTTC. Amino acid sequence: CASSHRIGGGADEQFF.

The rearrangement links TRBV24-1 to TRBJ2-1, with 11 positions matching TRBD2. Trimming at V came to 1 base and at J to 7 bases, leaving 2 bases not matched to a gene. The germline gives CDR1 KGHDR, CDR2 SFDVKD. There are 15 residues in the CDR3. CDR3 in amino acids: CATSDFRLAGNEQFF. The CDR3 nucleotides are TGTGCCACCAGTGATTTCCGACTAGCGGGGAATGAGCAGTTCTTC.

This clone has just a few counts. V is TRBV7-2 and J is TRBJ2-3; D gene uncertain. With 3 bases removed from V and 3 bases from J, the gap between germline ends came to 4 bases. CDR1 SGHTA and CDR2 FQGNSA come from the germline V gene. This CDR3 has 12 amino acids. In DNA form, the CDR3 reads TGTGCCAGCAGCTTGTTTACAGATACGCAGTATTTT. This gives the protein CASSLFTDTQYF.

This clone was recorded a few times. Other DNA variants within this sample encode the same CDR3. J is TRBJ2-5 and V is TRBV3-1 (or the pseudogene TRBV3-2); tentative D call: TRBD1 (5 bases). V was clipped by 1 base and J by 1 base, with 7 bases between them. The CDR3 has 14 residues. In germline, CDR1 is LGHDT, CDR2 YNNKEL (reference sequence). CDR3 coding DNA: TGTGCCAGCAGCCAAGCCCAGGGCCAAGAGACCCAGTACTTC. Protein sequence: CASSQAQGQETQYF.

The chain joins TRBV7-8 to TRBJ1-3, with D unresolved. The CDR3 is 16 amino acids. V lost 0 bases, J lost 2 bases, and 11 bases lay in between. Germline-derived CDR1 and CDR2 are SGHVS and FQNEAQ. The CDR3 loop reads CASSLAVGVAGNTIYF. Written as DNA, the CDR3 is TGTGCCAGCAGCTTAGCGGTCGGGGTAGCTGGAAACACCATATATTTT.

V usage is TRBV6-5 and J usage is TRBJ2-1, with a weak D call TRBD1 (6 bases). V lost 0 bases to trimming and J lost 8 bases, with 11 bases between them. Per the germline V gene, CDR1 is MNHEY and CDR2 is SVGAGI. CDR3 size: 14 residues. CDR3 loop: CASSYSPQGYEQFF. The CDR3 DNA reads TGTGCCAGCAGTTACTCGCCACAGGGCTATGAGCAGTTCTTC.

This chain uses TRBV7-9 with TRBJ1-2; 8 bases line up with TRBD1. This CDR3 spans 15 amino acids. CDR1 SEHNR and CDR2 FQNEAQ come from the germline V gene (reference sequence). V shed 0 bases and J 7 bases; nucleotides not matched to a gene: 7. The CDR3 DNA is TGTGCCAGCAGCTTAGCGAGACAGGGGAGTCTTGGCTACACCTTC. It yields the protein CASSLARQGSLGYTF.

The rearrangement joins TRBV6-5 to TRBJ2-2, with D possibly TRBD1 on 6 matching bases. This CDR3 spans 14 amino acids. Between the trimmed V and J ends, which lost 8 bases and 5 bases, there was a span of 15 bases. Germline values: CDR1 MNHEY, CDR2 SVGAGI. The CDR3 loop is CASDGVTGTGELFF. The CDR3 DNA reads TGTGCCAGCGACGGCGTCACAGGGACCGGGGAGCTGTTTTTT.